Shown below are 15 T cell receptor beta chains from a single sample sequenced in a study of blood T cell repertoires in COVID-19. The data were produced by immunoSEQ multiplex PCR, yet TCRdb's version contains in-frame clones alone and is incomplete. The data show roughly 110,000 clones, with around 88% seen just once and 6.8% held by the top ten. The sample taken for sequencing was peripheral blood. Receptors were obtained from a man aged 45 to 65 with active or convalescent COVID-19.

V is TRBV7-8 and J is TRBJ2-1; 7 bases match TRBD2. The CDR3 has 14 residues. V dropped 5 bases and J dropped 7; count of bases not matched to a gene: 8. Germline lookup yields CDR1 SGHVS and CDR2 FQNEAQ. The CDR3 DNA reads as TGTGCCAGCAGCCCCGGGGGGACTACTAATGAGCAGTTCTTC. Translation: CASSPGGTTNEQFF.

V gene TRBV28 combines with J gene TRBJ1-2; 9 nucleotides align to TRBD1. Germline-derived CDR1 and CDR2 are MDHEN and SYDVKM. This CDR3 contains 13 residues. Trimming at V came to 5 bases and at J to 5 bases, leaving 3 bases not matched to a gene. The CDR3 here is CASSLGQGYGYTF. The CDR3 DNA follows: TGTGCCAGCAGTCTCGGACAGGGGTATGGCTACACCTTC.

This clone appeared once. The V and J genes are TRBV2 and TRBJ2-1; 10 bases agree with TRBD2. The CDR3 is made up of 12 amino acids. The V and J ends lost 5 bases and 12 bases, in that order; junction bases with no gene match: 4. The germline V gene encodes CDR1 SNHLY and CDR2 FYNNEI. The CDR3 DNA reads TGTGCCAGCAGTTTCTGGACTAGCGGGCAGTTCTTC. Its translation: CASSFWTSGQFF.

The chain links TRBV10-3 to TRBJ1-2; TRBD1 might be the D (5 bases). This CDR3 comprises 15 residues. V lost 0 bases, J lost 2 bases, and 10 bases lay in between. Germline CDR1 and CDR2: ENHRY and SYGVKD. The CDR3 DNA reads TGTGCCATCAGTGAGTCGGGGGGGACCAACTATGGCTACACCTTC. As protein: CAISESGGTNYGYTF.

The V gene is TRBV28, the J gene TRBJ2-7, with D tentatively TRBD1 (6 bases). Germline CDR1 and CDR2: MDHEN and SYDVKM. The CDR3 covers 18 residues. The ends were cut back, 6 bases at V and 0 bases at J, with 24 bases in the middle. CDR3 sequence (DNA): TGTGCCAGCAGGACGGAGTTGCAGGGGCCAGACGTCTCCTACGAGCAGTACTTC. Translating gives CASRTELQGPDVSYEQYF.

V usage is TRBV7-2 and J usage is TRBJ1-1, with 12 bases matching TRBD1. This CDR3 has 15 residues. V trimming: 4 bases; J trimming: 3 bases; junction bases outside the gene matches: 3. Germline CDR1 reads SGHTA; CDR2 reads FQGNSA. CDR3 DNA sequence: TGTGCCAGCAGCTCCGGGACAGGGGGCTACACTGAAGCTTTCTTT. Its translation is CASSSGTGGYTEAFF.

The chain couples TRBV9 to TRBJ2-4; D gene unclear. The V end was cut by 4 bases, the J end by 7 bases, with 15 bases between. CDR3 length equals 14 residues. Germline CDR1 and CDR2: SGDLS and YYNGEE. The CDR3 nucleotides are TGTGCCAGCAGCCCCGAGCTCAAGTGGAACATTCAGTACTTC. This encodes CASSPELKWNIQYF.

The V call is TRBV5-4, the J call TRBJ2-1, with 11 bases fitting TRBD2. J was trimmed by 8 bases and V by 1 base; bases with no gene match: 2. The CDR3 spans 14 residues. The germline gives CDR1 SGHNT, CDR2 YYREEE (reference sequence). CDR3 amino acids: CASSLIAGGDEQFF. In nucleotides, the CDR3 is TGTGCCAGCAGCTTGATAGCGGGAGGGGATGAGCAGTTCTTC.

The chain recombines TRBV2 with TRBJ1-2; TRBD1 aligns across 9 bases. Unmatched junction bases numbered 6, after V lost 5 bases and J lost 5 bases. This CDR3 is built from 14 residues. Germline assignment: CDR1 SNHLY and CDR2 FYNNEI. CDR3 sequence: CASSITGTGYGYTF. Here the CDR3 DNA reads TGTGCCAGCAGTATTACCGGGACAGGGTATGGCTACACCTTC.

This clone was detected only once. The chain links TRBV2 to TRBJ2-2, with 13 bases lining up with TRBD2. CDR3 size: 16 residues. With V trimmed by 6 bases and J by 4 bases, 5 bases remained unmatched. Germline V gene sequence: CDR1 SNHLY, CDR2 FYNNEI. The CDR3 DNA sequence: TGTGCCAGCAGAACACTAGCGGGAGGGGGCACCGGGGAGCTGTTTTTT. Its translation: CASRTLAGGGTGELFF.

The chain has TRBV19 and TRBJ1-1, with TRBD1 identical over 8 bases. Trimming removed 4 bases from V and 1 base from J; junction bases left unmatched: 11. Germline loops: CDR1 LNHDA, CDR2 SQIVND (reference sequence). This CDR3 has 17 residues. CDR3 nucleotide sequence: TGTGCCAGTAGTACGTCTTCCGTTGGACAGGGGAACACTGAAGCTTTCTTT. This encodes CASSTSSVGQGNTEAFF.

This chain connects TRBV6-5 to TRBJ1-2; a possible D gene is TRBD1 (6 bases). There are 13 residues in the CDR3. V lost 7 bases to trimming and J lost 8 bases, with 17 bases between them. The V gene's germline CDR1 is MNHEY and CDR2 SVGAGI. For the CDR3, the DNA is TGTGCCAGCACCTCCTCCGGGGGGCAAGGCTACACCTTC. Residues: CASTSSGGQGYTF.

The CDR3 sequence is CASKAGTYLLPYNEQFF. The CDR3 DNA is TGCGCCAGCAAGGCAGGAACATACCTTCTACCCTACAATGAGCAGTTCTTC. V gene TRBV10-2 combines with J gene TRBJ2-1; D is unresolved. This CDR3 is 17 amino acids long. Germline V gene data show CDR1 as WSHSY and CDR2 as SAAADI. Trimming removed 7 bases at V and 2 bases at J, with 21 bases between.

The J gene is TRBJ2-1, the V gene TRBV20-1; D perhaps matches TRBD2 (5 bases). Germline assignment: CDR1 DFQATT and CDR2 SNEGSKA (reference sequence). This CDR3 has 10 amino acids. CDR3 sequence: CSPGINEQFF. In nucleotides, the CDR3 is TGCAGCCCCGGGATAAATGAGCAGTTCTTC.

This sequence joins TRBV5-4 and TRBJ2-3; the D gene is possibly TRBD1 (6 bases). Germline CDR1 and CDR2: SGHNT and YYREEE (reference sequence). This CDR3 region has 14 residues. The V end lost 4 bases, the J end lost 0 bases, and 9 bases lay between the germline ends. CDR3 in amino acids: CASSKQGSTDTQYF. DNA of the CDR3: TGTGCCAGCAGCAAACAGGGTAGCACAGATACGCAGTATTTT.